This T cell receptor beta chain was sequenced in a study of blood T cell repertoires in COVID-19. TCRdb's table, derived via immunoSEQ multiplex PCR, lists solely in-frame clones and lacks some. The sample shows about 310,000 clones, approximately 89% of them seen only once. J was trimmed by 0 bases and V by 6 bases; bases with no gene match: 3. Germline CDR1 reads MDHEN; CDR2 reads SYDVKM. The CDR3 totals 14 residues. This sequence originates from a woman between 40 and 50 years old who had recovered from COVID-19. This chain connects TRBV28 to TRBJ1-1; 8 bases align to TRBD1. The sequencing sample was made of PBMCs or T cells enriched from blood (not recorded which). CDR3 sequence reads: CASRRDRLNTEAFF. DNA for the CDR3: TGTGCCAGCAGAAGGGACAGGTTGAACACTGAAGCTTTCTTT.